The 4 T cell receptor beta chains in this list originate from one sample, sequenced in a study of T cell responses to AZD1222 COVID-19 vaccine. Data came from immunoSEQ multiplex PCR; TCRdb stores just in-frame clones and leaves some out. The table shows about 59,000 clones, with roughly 84% occurring only once. This material consisted of peripheral blood, taken on day 0 of AZD1222 vaccination. These receptor sequences come from an adult in good health.

This clone was seen once. The V and J genes are TRBV11-2 and TRBJ2-6; D not resolved. CDR1 SGHAT and CDR2 FQNNGV come from the germline V gene. The germline V and J ends were trimmed by 5 bases and 0 bases, with 8 bases remaining between them. This CDR3 is built from 15 residues. The CDR3 DNA is TGTGCCAGCAGCCCCTACACCTCTGGGGCCAACGTCCTGACTTTC. Translation: CASSPYTSGANVLTF.

CDR3 residues: CATSDLKGSVSSYNEQFF. Written as DNA, the CDR3 is TGTGCCACCAGTGATTTGAAGGGATCAGTAAGCTCCTACAATGAGCAGTTCTTC. This chain uses TRBV24-1 with TRBJ2-1; no firm D call. The length of the CDR3 is 18 residues. Trimming cost V 0 bases and J 0 bases, with 14 bases left between them. Germline V gene lookup returns CDR1 KGHDR and CDR2 SFDVKD.

The chain employs TRBV7-2 and TRBJ2-7; 7 nucleotides match TRBD1. There are 14 residues in the CDR3. V lost 5 bases and J lost 4; bases outside the gene matches: 8. Germline V gene sequence: CDR1 SGHTA, CDR2 FQGNSA. CDR3 in DNA: TGTGCCAGCAGCCAGACAGGGAGTATATACGAGCAGTACTTC. It specifies CASSQTGSIYEQYF.

The rearrangement links TRBV6-5 to TRBJ2-1; 7 nucleotides agree with TRBD1. The V segment lost 2 bases and the J segment 4 bases; nucleotides outside the gene matches: 5. Germline CDR1 is MNHEY and CDR2 is SVGAGI. The length of the CDR3 is 15 residues. The CDR3: CASSYPSGQYNEQFF. CDR3 bases: TGTGCCAGCAGTTACCCCTCGGGACAGTACAATGAGCAGTTCTTC.